Below, one T cell receptor beta chain is given with its context. The CDR3 is 13 residues long. V was clipped by 1 base and J by 6 bases, with 7 bases between them. CDR1 and CDR2 (germline): SGHTA, FQGNSA. Healthy donors constituted the controls, which were matched for age and sex. Negative isolation was applied to CD8+ and CD4+ T cells, and FACS enrichment was applied to TEMRA cells. RNA in amounts of roughly 0.45 to 1 ug was reverse transcribed with random hexamers. The amplification used immunoSEQ multiplex PCR on TCR beta CDR3; it spanned 54 Vbeta and 13 Jbeta. TCRdb processed the immunoSEQ multiplex PCR reads anew with MiXCR; each CDR3 protein has one entry. The sample has around 150,000 distinct CDR3 sequences; about 95% are singletons. This specimen belongs to a study of CD8 T cells in Susac syndrome.

The V and J genes are TRBV7-2 and TRBJ2-1; D ambiguous. Sample: CD4+ T cells from PBMCs. The sequence was obtained from a human donor in good health. CDR3 DNA: TGTGCCAGCAGCTTAGTCCCGGCCAATGAGCAGTTCTTC. It specifies CASSLVPANEQFF.